Here is one T cell receptor (beta chain) with its context. The antigen is unknown. With 60 Vbeta and 13 Jbeta primers, the PCR was carried out. The repertoire was sequenced with immunoSEQ multiplex PCR; TCRdb's copy has only in-frame clones and lacks some. The table lists 95,000 to 100,000 clones, more than 65% of them singletons, with roughly 8% in the top ten. This record comes from a study of cytomegalovirus exposure and HLA in healthy donors. Study-wide background: Researchers previously reported finding fewer than 140 million unique TCR beta sequences from 170 million or so T cells. The study's findings and limits: Based on reports, TCR beta sequences accurately predicted HLA-A and HLA-B alleles for most subjects. A highly shared variant cluster was judged a likely technical artifact. Fewer N-insertions (relative to the roughly 670-donor mean) were reportedly seen in an Asian-associated ancestry cluster in a later analysis.

Per the germline V gene, CDR1 is SGHAT and CDR2 is FQNNGV. The CDR3 is 15 residues long. V was cut by 0 bases and J by 4 bases, with 12 bases left in between. This sequence was found in a human donor in good health. The sample comprised PBMCs. The chain couples TRBV11-2 to TRBJ1-2; weak D call: TRBD1 (6 bases). The CDR3 protein is CASSLESGVFYGYTF. In DNA, the CDR3 is TGTGCCAGCAGCTTAGAGTCAGGGGTCTTCTATGGCTACACCTTC.